A single sample is the source of the 10 T cell receptor beta chains below, sequenced in a study of blood T cell repertoires in COVID-19. Only in-frame clones appear in the TCRdb table, and some are missing; sequencing was by immunoSEQ multiplex PCR. The table shows under 300,000 clones, with 65% to 85% occurring only once. The sample taken for sequencing was PBMCs or T cells enriched from blood (not recorded which). Receptors were obtained from a man over 45 who had recovered from COVID-19.

Here the CDR3 reads CASSPEQGAYIDNQPQHF. CDR3 nucleotide sequence: TGCGCCAGCAGCCCGGAACAGGGGGCTTATATCGATAATCAGCCCCAGCATTTT. The chain has TRBV4-3 and TRBJ1-5, with TRBD1 identical over 9 bases. The V and J ends lost 4 bases and 4 bases, in that order; junction bases with no gene match: 14. This CDR3 contains 18 residues. Germline assignment: CDR1 LGHNA and CDR2 YSLEER.

CDR3 amino acids: CASSVLAELNTGELFF. The CDR3, as DNA: TGTGCCAGCAGCGTGTTGGCGGAACTGAACACCGGGGAGCTGTTTTTT. The chain joins TRBV9 to TRBJ2-2; D is unclear. Germline V gene sequence: CDR1 SGDLS, CDR2 YYNGEE. This CDR3 spans 16 amino acids. V dropped 2 bases and J dropped 1 base, with 12 bases sitting between them.

The gene calls are TRBV10-1 and TRBJ2-7; D not resolved. The CDR3 spans 12 residues. CDR1 and CDR2 (germline): WNHNN, SYGVQD (reference sequence). V lost 2 bases, J lost 2 bases, and 4 bases lay in between. The CDR3 DNA reads TGCGCCAGCAGTGAGGACACCTACGAGCAGTACTTC. Its protein is CASSEDTYEQYF.

This clone was counted a few times. This sequence joins TRBV2 and TRBJ1-4; 7 nucleotides agree with TRBD1. With V trimmed by 2 bases and J by 8 bases, 5 bases remained unmatched. The CDR3 has 14 amino acids. Germline V CDR1 and CDR2: SNHLY, FYNNEI. The CDR3 bases are TGTGCCAGCAGTGAACTTCGACAGGGAGAAAAACTGTTTTTT. Protein sequence: CASSELRQGEKLFF.

This rearrangement joins TRBV7-9 to TRBJ2-1, with 7 bases matching TRBD2. Germline V lookup: CDR1 SEHNR, CDR2 FQNEAQ (reference sequence). This CDR3 spans 15 amino acids. V gave up 0 bases and J gave up 5 bases; unmatched junction bases: 4. CDR3: CASSLALAWDNEQFF. Written as DNA, the CDR3 is TGTGCCAGCAGCTTAGCACTAGCGTGGGACAATGAGCAGTTCTTC.

Only a few counts were recorded for this clone. The CDR3 sequence: CASSPLDRERNIQYF. In nucleotides, the CDR3 is TGCGCCAGCAGCCCCCTGGACAGGGAAAGAAACATTCAGTACTTC. The V call is TRBV4-1, the J call TRBJ2-4, with TRBD1 matching 8 bases. CDR1 and CDR2 (germline): MGHRA, YSYEKL. This CDR3 spans 15 amino acids. Trimming removed 4 bases from V and 6 bases from J; junction bases left unmatched: 8.

This chain connects TRBV6-1 to TRBJ2-7; D is possibly TRBD2 (6 bases). V lost 2 bases and J lost 6, with 14 bases in between. Germline CDR1 and CDR2: MNHNS and SASEGT. The CDR3 runs 14 residues. The CDR3 loop is CASSELRGSGEQYF. The CDR3, as DNA: TGTGCCAGCAGTGAACTACGGGGGAGCGGCGAGCAGTACTTC.

The chain links TRBV5-1 to TRBJ2-7; tentatively, D is TRBD2 (5 bases). CDR3 length: 15 amino acids. Germline values: CDR1 SGHRS, CDR2 YFSETQ. V was clipped by 4 bases and J by 7 bases, with 21 bases between them. CDR3 DNA: TGCGCCAGCAGCCCGGGGAGTAGCCTAGCCTTAGAGCAGTACTTC. Its protein product is CASSPGSSLALEQYF. Supplemented by reference TRBV5-1 and TRBJ2-7, the full variable domain reads KAGVTQTPRYLIKTRGQQVTLSCSPISGHRSVSWYQQTPGQGLQFLFEYFSETQRNKGNFPGRFSGRQFSNSRSEMNVSTLELGDSALYLCASSPGSSLALEQYFGPGTRLTVT.

This chain joins TRBV12-5 and TRBJ2-2; D remains unclear. The germline V and J ends were trimmed by 2 bases and 8 bases, with 6 bases remaining between them. Germline V CDR1 and CDR2: LGHNT, FRNRAP. The CDR3 runs to 12 residues. CDR3 in DNA: TGTGCTAGTGGTTTGAGCTGGGGGGAGCTGTTTTTT. Encoded protein: CASGLSWGELFF.

Regarding this clone: Other DNA variants within this sample encode the same CDR3. The rearrangement links TRBV9 to TRBJ2-3; 9 bases fit TRBD2. This CDR3 region has 16 residues. CDR1 and CDR2 (germline): SGDLS, YYNGEE. V lost 0 bases to trimming and J lost 2 bases; unmatched junction nucleotides: 4. CDR3: CASSVEAGGFTDTQYF. In DNA form, the CDR3 reads TGTGCCAGCAGCGTAGAAGCGGGAGGCTTCACAGATACGCAGTATTTT.